The 3 T cell receptor beta chains below come from one sample, sequenced in a study of shared T cell receptors in the human thymus. Clones were read by immunoSEQ multiplex PCR, and TCRdb kept only the in-frame ones, dropping some. The sample has 630,000 or so clones; approximately 89% are singletons. Another study also made use of these data, one on human thymus T cells.

Sequenced: thymocytes. These receptors all stem from a boy in the first two years of life with a congenital heart defect.

The chain combines TRBV5-1 with TRBJ2-1, with D uncertain. CDR1 is SGHRS, CDR2 YFSETQ, per germline. The V end was cut by 5 bases, the J end by 15 bases, with 9 bases between. The CDR3 runs 9 residues. The chain's CDR3 is CASRRVRFF. The CDR3 DNA reads as TGCGCCAGCAGAAGAGTGCGGTTCTTC.

V usage is TRBV25-1 and J usage is TRBJ2-3; tentatively, D is TRBD2 (6 bases). CDR3 length: 15 amino acids. Germline CDR1 MGHDK, CDR2 SYGVNS. The ends were cut back, 4 bases at V and 4 bases at J, with 15 bases in the middle. In DNA form, the CDR3 reads TGTGCCAGCAGTGGGGAGGACACGGGGGCAGATACGCAGTATTTT. As protein: CASSGEDTGADTQYF. Looking up the rest from reference TRBV25-1 and TRBJ2-3 gives the full variable domain: EADIYQTPRYLVIGTGKKITLECSQTMGHDKMYWYQQDPGMELHLIHYSYGVNSTEKGDLSSESTVSRIRTEHFPLTLESARPSHTSQYLCASSGEDTGADTQYFGPGTRLTVL.

This clone showed up just a few times. This chain uses TRBV7-9 with TRBJ2-7; tentatively, D is TRBD2 (7 bases). Trimming took off 5 bases at V and 2 bases at J, with 13 bases between the two ends. Germline CDR1 reads SEHNR; CDR2 reads FQNEAQ (reference sequence). The CDR3 has 14 residues. Written as DNA, the CDR3 is TGTGCCAGCAGCCTGCAAGGGGGGGCCTACGAGCAGTACTTC. Translated: CASSLQGGAYEQYF. Looking up the rest from reference TRBV7-9 and TRBJ2-7 gives the full variable domain: DTGVSQNPRHKITKRGQNVTFRCDPISEHNRLYWYRQTLGQGPEFLTYFQNEAQLEKSRLLSDRFSAERPKGSFSTLEIQRTEQGDSAMYLCASSLQGGAYEQYFGPGTRLTVT.